This T cell receptor beta chain stems from a study of T cell repertoires in cytomegalovirus infection. TCRdb re-called the reads with MiXCR, one entry per CDR3 protein. Among around 570,000 distinct CDR3 sequences, almost 40% were seen once, and the ten largest hold 48%. As regards this clonotype: Its antigen is undetermined.

The CDR3 has 13 residues. CDR1 and CDR2 (germline): SNHLY, FYNNEI. V usage is TRBV2 and J usage is TRBJ2-2; no clear D gene. The receptor's source is a human donor in good health (CMV status not recorded). Some clones in this sample may be carry-over from other donors' samples. The sample here was cultured PBMCs, taken from culture after CMV antigen stimulation. CDR3 bases: TGTGCAGTTCACTGGGGGAACACCGGGGAGCTGTTTTTT. Residues: CAVHWGNTGELFF.